These 29 T cell receptor beta chains originate from one sample sequenced in a study of blood T cell repertoires in COVID-19. Assay: immunoSEQ multiplex PCR; the TCRdb copy retains only in-frame clones and omits some. The table has about 59,000 clones, roughly 80% seen once. The sequenced sample consisted of peripheral blood. These receptor sequences come from a woman aged 45 to 65 with active or convalescent COVID-19.

This clone was recorded once. The chain couples TRBV3-1 (or the pseudogene TRBV3-2) to TRBJ2-3; TRBD2 is a possible D gene (6 bases). In germline, CDR1 is LGHDT, CDR2 YNNKEL (reference sequence). The CDR3 runs 13 residues. Trimming took 4 bases from V and 4 from J, leaving 9 bases between them. The CDR3 sequence: CASSPTGADTQYF. The CDR3 nucleotides are TGTGCCAGCAGCCCGACGGGGGCAGATACGCAGTATTTT.

The V gene is TRBV6-5, the J gene TRBJ2-2, with 11 bases that match TRBD1. The CDR3 has 15 amino acids. In germline, CDR1 is MNHEY, CDR2 SVGAGI. With V trimmed by 5 bases and J by 7 bases, 6 bases remained unmatched. In DNA, the CDR3 is TGTGCCAGCAGTAAGGGACAGGGGGTTGGCGGGGAGCTGTTTTTT. It codes for CASSKGQGVGGELFF.

V and J are TRBV24-1 and TRBJ2-1; TRBD2 aligns across 7 bases. The CDR3 loop spans 16 amino acids. J was trimmed by 0 bases and V by 3 bases; bases with no gene match: 4. CDR1 and CDR2 (germline): KGHDR, SFDVKD. CDR3 protein: CATSDGRESSYNEQFF. The DNA for the CDR3 is TGTGCCACCAGTGATGGGAGGGAGAGCTCCTACAATGAGCAGTTCTTC.

The chain carries TRBV6-1 and TRBJ2-1; 11 bases are shared with TRBD2. V shed 3 bases, J shed 4 bases, and the junction held 11 bases outside the gene matches. The CDR3 is 18 residues long. The germline CDR1 and CDR2 sequences are MNHNS and SASEGT. The CDR3 DNA is TGTGCCAGCAGTGACCTAGCGGGAGGACCAACCATATACAATGAGCAGTTCTTC. Its protein is CASSDLAGGPTIYNEQFF.

The V gene is TRBV28, the J gene TRBJ2-5, with 9 bases fitting TRBD1. The trim removed 2 bases at V and 6 bases at J, leaving 16 bases unmatched. The V gene's germline CDR1 is MDHEN and CDR2 SYDVKM. There are 18 residues in the CDR3. Here the CDR3 DNA reads TGTGCCAGCAGTTTACTCCTTCCTGGACAGGGGAATGAAAAGACCCAGTACTTC. This encodes CASSLLLPGQGNEKTQYF.

The chain links TRBV5-4 to TRBJ1-2; D gene unclear. Per the germline V gene, CDR1 is SGHNT and CDR2 is YYREEE (reference sequence). V was pared by 4 bases and J by 0 bases, with 7 bases between. CDR3 length: 13 amino acids. The CDR3 bases are TGTGCCAGCAGCCCCGCGACTAACTATGGCTACACCTTC. This sequence encodes CASSPATNYGYTF.

The chain's CDR3 is CASSGRGSGNTIYF. The CDR3 bases are TGTGCCAGCAGCGGCAGGGGTTCTGGAAACACCATATATTTT. The chain is built from TRBV2 and TRBJ1-3, with D possibly being TRBD1 (6 bases). The germline V and J ends were trimmed by 6 bases and 1 base, with 10 bases remaining between them. CDR3 size: 14 residues. From germline, CDR1 is SNHLY and CDR2 FYNNEI. The complete variable domain, with remaining parts taken from reference TRBV2 and TRBJ1-3, reads EPEVTQTPSHQVTQMGQEVILRCVPISNHLYFYWYRQILGQKVEFLVSFYNNEISEKSEIFDDQFSVERPDGSNFTLKIRSTKLEDSAMYFCASSGRGSGNTIYFGEGSWLTVV.

This clone has more than one count but fewer than ten. V gene TRBV27 combines with J gene TRBJ2-3; maybe TRBD2 (5 bases). Germline lookup yields CDR1 MNHEY and CDR2 SMNVEV (reference sequence). The V gene lost 4 bases and the J gene lost 10 bases, with 18 bases spanning the gap. The length of the CDR3 is 14 residues. This CDR3 is CASSSFSHGGSQYF. The CDR3, as DNA: TGTGCCAGCAGTTCGTTCTCCCATGGAGGTTCGCAGTATTTT.

The chain recombines TRBV5-4 with TRBJ1-2; 8 nucleotides align to TRBD1. The CDR3 runs 15 residues. J was trimmed by 5 bases and V by 4 bases; bases with no gene match: 10. Germline V lookup: CDR1 SGHNT, CDR2 YYREEE (reference sequence). CDR3 region: CASSRKGQGQYGYTF. CDR3 DNA sequence: TGTGCCAGCAGCCGAAAAGGACAGGGACAGTATGGCTACACCTTC.

The genes are TRBV19 and TRBJ2-5, with D possibly being TRBD2 (6 bases). Trimming removed 5 bases from V and 1 base from J, with 8 bases in between. Germline CDR1 LNHDA, CDR2 SQIVND (reference sequence). The CDR3 contains 13 residues. This CDR3 reads CASSLGLQETQYF. The CDR3 DNA is TGTGCCAGTAGTTTGGGACTCCAAGAGACCCAGTACTTC. The variable domain in full, with the rest retrieved from reference TRBV19 and TRBJ2-5, is DGGITQSPKYLFRKEGQNVTLSCEQNLNHDAMYWYRQDPGQGLRLIYYSQIVNDFQKGDIAEGYSVSREKKESFPLTVTSAQKNPTAFYLCASSLGLQETQYFGPGTRLLVL.

The chain has TRBV4-2 and TRBJ1-5, with 9 bases aligning to TRBD1. V shed 2 bases and J 3 bases; nucleotides not matched to a gene: 8. The CDR3 extends over 17 amino acids. Germline assignment: CDR1 LGHNA and CDR2 YNFKEQ. CDR3 bases: TGTGCCAGCAGCCAATTGGACAGGGGAGTAGACAATCAGCCCCAGCATTTT. It encodes CASSQLDRGVDNQPQHF.

The V gene is TRBV10-3, the J gene TRBJ2-3, with 9 bases fitting TRBD1. V gave up 9 bases and J gave up 3 bases; unmatched junction bases: 4. CDR1 and CDR2 from the germline V gene are ENHRY and SYGVKD. This CDR3 is built from 13 residues. The chain's CDR3 is CAITGQGTDTQYF. CDR3 nucleotide sequence: TGTGCCATAACGGGACAGGGAACAGATACGCAGTATTTT.

The rearrangement uses TRBV2 and TRBJ2-7, with TRBD2 matching 12 bases. The length of the CDR3 is 14 residues. The germline V gene has CDR1 SNHLY and CDR2 FYNNEI. V shed 6 bases and J 2 bases; nucleotides not matched to a gene: 2. The CDR3, as DNA: TGTGCCAGCAGGCGACTAGCGGGAGCCTACGAGCAGTACTTC. It yields the protein CASRRLAGAYEQYF.

This clone was detected only a few times. The rearrangement uses TRBV19 and TRBJ2-1; D is possibly TRBD2 (6 bases). Germline CDR1 LNHDA, CDR2 SQIVND (reference sequence). CDR3 length: 17 amino acids. Trimming took off 5 bases at V and 4 bases at J, with 21 bases between the two ends. The CDR3 protein is CASSPPSGSAWYNEQFF. The CDR3 DNA follows: TGTGCCAGTAGTCCCCCCTCCGGGAGTGCGTGGTACAATGAGCAGTTCTTC.

The J gene is TRBJ2-1, the V gene TRBV2; D may be TRBD2 (6 bases). The ends were cut back, 4 bases at V and 7 bases at J, with 23 bases in the middle. The CDR3 is made up of 17 amino acids. Germline assignment: CDR1 SNHLY and CDR2 FYNNEI. CDR3 protein: CASSAGPTAGRFNEQFF. CDR3 nucleotide sequence: TGTGCCAGCAGTGCGGGGCCTACTGCGGGAAGGTTTAATGAGCAGTTCTTC.

The chain couples TRBV5-6 to TRBJ2-1; D not certain. Germline CDR1 SGHDT, CDR2 YYEEEE. With 3 bases removed from V and 12 bases from J, the gap between germline ends came to 16 bases. The CDR3 totals 13 residues. Written as DNA, the CDR3 is TGTGCCAGCAGCTCCAAGAGCCTGCAAAGGCAGTTCTTC. Residues: CASSSKSLQRQFF.

Only one count was recorded for this clone. V and J are TRBV6-1 and TRBJ2-1, with TRBD2 identical over 15 bases. With 4 bases clipped from V and 2 bases from J, the junction kept 6 bases outside the gene matches. The CDR3 spans 18 residues. Per the germline V gene, CDR1 is MNHNS and CDR2 is SASEGT. The CDR3 DNA sequence: TGTGCCAGCAGTGTTGGACTAGCGGGAGGGTCCACCTACAATGAGCAGTTCTTC. It is translated as CASSVGLAGGSTYNEQFF.

The chain uses TRBV6-5 and TRBJ1-1; 9 bases line up with TRBD1. CDR1 is MNHEY, CDR2 SVGAGI, per germline. The CDR3 runs 13 residues. Germline trimming cut 9 bases from V and 1 base from J; bases unmatched to any gene: 3. CDR3 coding DNA: TGTGCCAGTGAACAGGGGGCGAACACTGAAGCTTTCTTT. Its translation: CASEQGANTEAFF.

This clone was detected once. The genes are TRBV28 and TRBJ1-1; possibly TRBD1 for D (5 bases). The V gene's germline CDR1 is MDHEN and CDR2 SYDVKM. V lost 1 base and J lost 6, with 21 bases in between. The CDR3 is 17 amino acids. The CDR3 here is CASSLLGLTGGIPEAFF. DNA of the CDR3: TGTGCCAGCAGTTTATTGGGACTCACAGGAGGGATCCCTGAAGCTTTCTTT. Supplemented by reference TRBV28 and TRBJ1-1, the full variable domain reads DVKVTQSSRYLVKRTGEKVFLECVQDMDHENMFWYRQDPGLGLRLIYFSYDVKMKEKGDIPEGYSVSREKKERFSLILESASTNQTSMYLCASSLLGLTGGIPEAFFGQGTRLTVV.

This clone was detected only once. This sequence joins TRBV6-1 and TRBJ2-5; no definite D call. Germline V gene data show CDR1 as MNHNS and CDR2 as SASEGT. This CDR3 has 15 residues. V dropped 1 base and J dropped 1 base, with 10 bases sitting between them. Here the CDR3 reads CASSEGRQVQETQYF. The CDR3 DNA sequence: TGTGCCAGCAGTGAAGGACGGCAGGTCCAAGAGACCCAGTACTTC.

The chain has TRBV5-1 and TRBJ1-1; 8 bases match TRBD1. Per the germline V gene, CDR1 is SGHRS and CDR2 is YFSETQ. V lost 4 bases and J lost 5; bases outside the gene matches: 7. The CDR3 covers 14 residues. This CDR3 is CASSPGQGITEAFF. CDR3 bases: TGCGCCAGCAGCCCAGGACAGGGAATAACTGAAGCTTTCTTT.

DNA of the CDR3: TGTGCCACCAGCAGGAGCCTAAGCGGGACCCATGAGCAGTTCTTC. It encodes CATSRSLSGTHEQFF. The rearrangement links TRBV15 to TRBJ2-1; 7 nucleotides match TRBD2. J gave up 8 bases and V 3 bases, and 10 bases lay outside the gene matches. Germline values: CDR1 LNHNV, CDR2 YYDKDF (reference sequence). The CDR3 covers 15 residues.

CDR3 protein: CASRLQGPSYEQYF. CDR3 in DNA: TGTGCCAGCAGACTACAGGGGCCCTCCTACGAGCAGTACTTC. The gene calls are TRBV6-5 and TRBJ2-7, with 7 bases lining up with TRBD1. The V gene end was trimmed by 6 bases and the J gene end by 0 bases; junction bases not matched to a gene: 5. Germline lookup yields CDR1 MNHEY and CDR2 SVGAGI. The CDR3 extends over 14 amino acids.

This clone has more than one count but fewer than ten. This sequence joins TRBV5-1 and TRBJ2-7; 10 positions agree with TRBD2. Germline V gives CDR1 SGHRS, CDR2 YFSETQ. CDR3 length: 15 residues. V shed 4 bases, J shed 5 bases, and the junction held 9 bases outside the gene matches. The CDR3, as DNA: TGCGCCAGCAGCCAGGGGTCTAGCGGGAGCCACGAGCAGTACTTC. It yields the protein CASSQGSSGSHEQYF.

This clone showed up just once. The rearrangement joins TRBV28 to TRBJ1-6, with TRBD1 matching 7 bases. V trimming: 6 bases; J trimming: 0 bases; junction bases outside the gene matches: 2. The CDR3 loop spans 15 amino acids. Germline CDR1 MDHEN, CDR2 SYDVKM. The CDR3 reads CASRWDSSYNSPLHF. In nucleotides, the CDR3 is TGTGCCAGCAGATGGGACAGCTCCTATAATTCACCCCTCCACTTT.

The chain couples TRBV5-1 to TRBJ2-1, with a weak D call TRBD2 (6 bases). The CDR3 spans 14 residues. CDR1 is SGHRS and CDR2 is YFSETQ in the germline V gene. Trimming cost V 3 bases and J 4 bases, with 11 bases left between them. The CDR3 DNA follows: TGCGCCAGCAGCTACCTAGCGTTGTACAATGAGCAGTTCTTC. It codes for CASSYLALYNEQFF.

The V call is TRBV6-5, the J call TRBJ2-7, with 7 bases fitting TRBD2. J was trimmed by 1 base and V by 5 bases; bases with no gene match: 2. Germline V CDR1 and CDR2: MNHEY, SVGAGI. This CDR3 spans 13 amino acids. DNA for the CDR3: TGTGCCAGCAGTAGCGGGATTTCCTACGAGCAGTACTTC. This translates into CASSSGISYEQYF.

V is TRBV7-2 and J is TRBJ1-1; maybe TRBD1 (6 bases). Trimming took 1 base from V and 6 from J, leaving 9 bases between them. The CDR3 has 13 amino acids. Germline-derived CDR1 and CDR2 are SGHTA and FQGNSA. The CDR3 loop reads CASSLGRQAEAFF. CDR3 bases: TGTGCCAGCAGCTTAGGAAGACAGGCTGAAGCTTTCTTT.

The chain couples TRBV7-8 to TRBJ2-3, with unresolved D. CDR1 SGHVS and CDR2 FQNEAQ come from the germline V gene. The V end lost 4 bases, the J end lost 4 bases, and 9 bases lay between the germline ends. The CDR3 is 13 residues long. CDR3 region: CASSSRISDTQYF. DNA of the CDR3: TGTGCCAGCAGCTCGAGGATTTCAGATACGCAGTATTTT. Filled out from reference TRBV7-8 and TRBJ2-3, the complete variable domain reads GAGVSQSPRYKVAKRGQDVALRCDPISGHVSLFWYQQALGQGPEFLTYFQNEAQLDKSGLPSDRFFAERPEGSVSTLKIQRTQQEDSAVYLCASSSRISDTQYFGPGTRLTVL.